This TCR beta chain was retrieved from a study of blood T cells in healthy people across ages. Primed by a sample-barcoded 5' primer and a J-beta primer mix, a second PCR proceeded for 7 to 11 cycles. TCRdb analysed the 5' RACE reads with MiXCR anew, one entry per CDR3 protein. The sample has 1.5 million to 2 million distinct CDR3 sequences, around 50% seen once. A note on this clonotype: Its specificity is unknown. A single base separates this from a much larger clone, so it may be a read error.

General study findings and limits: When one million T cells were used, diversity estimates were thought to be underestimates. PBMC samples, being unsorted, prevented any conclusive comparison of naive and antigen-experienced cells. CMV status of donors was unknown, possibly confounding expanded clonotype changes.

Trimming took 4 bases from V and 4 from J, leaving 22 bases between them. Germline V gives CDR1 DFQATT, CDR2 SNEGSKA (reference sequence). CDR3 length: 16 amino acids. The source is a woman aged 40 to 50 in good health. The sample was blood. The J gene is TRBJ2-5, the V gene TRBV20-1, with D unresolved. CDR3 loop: CSATPFLDPSLETQYF. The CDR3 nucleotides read TGCAGTGCTACTCCATTCCTAGACCCGAGTCTAGAGACCCAGTACTTC.